The 16 T cell receptor beta chains given below trace back to one sample, sequenced in a study of CD8+ T cells in alopecia areata. RNA was extracted and reverse transcribed into cDNA as the sequencing template. The repertoire was sequenced with immunoSEQ multiplex PCR; TCRdb's copy has only in-frame clones and lacks some. The sample records more than 200,000 clones, around three fifths being singletons. Treatment here: oral pan-JAK inhibitor, 5-10 mg twice daily. Here the sequenced sample was CD4+ T cells sorted from blood, taken at week 4, from a patient treated with tofacitinib. The receptors derive from a human donor with alopecia areata.

This clone is a singleton in its sample. The CDR3 coding sequence is TGTGCCAGCAGCCCCTCGTGGGCGGGGGGGACCCAGTACTTC. Translating it yields CASSPSWAGGTQYF. The gene calls are TRBV7-2 and TRBJ2-5; 8 nucleotides match TRBD2. V lost 5 bases and J lost 7; bases outside the gene matches: 9. This CDR3 has 14 residues. In germline, CDR1 is SGHTA, CDR2 FQGNSA.

This clone has a single count. This chain uses TRBV2 with TRBJ2-5; D possibly uses TRBD1 or TRBD2 (5 bases each). Trimming pared 5 bases from V and 5 bases from J, leaving 15 bases between. CDR3 size: 14 residues. In germline, CDR1 is SNHLY, CDR2 FYNNEI. CDR3 residues: CASSIGDGGETQYF. DNA of the CDR3: TGTGCCAGCAGTATCGGGGACGGCGGGGAGACCCAGTACTTC.

The table lists this clone with a few counts. The rearrangement uses TRBV7-2 and TRBJ1-5, with TRBD1 as a possible D gene (5 bases). Germline V lookup: CDR1 SGHTA, CDR2 FQGNSA. V was clipped by 3 bases and J by 6 bases, with 18 bases between them. CDR3 length equals 16 residues. CDR3 protein: CASSFNSGGSGQPQHF. CDR3 nucleotide sequence: TGTGCCAGCAGCTTCAATAGCGGGGGGTCAGGTCAGCCCCAGCATTTT. Combining the CDR3 with reference TRBV7-2 and TRBJ1-5 gives the whole variable domain GAGVSQSPSNKVTEKGKDVELRCDPISGHTALYWYRQSLGQGLEFLIYFQGNSAPDKSGLPSDRFSAERTGGSVSTLTIQRTQQEDSAVYLCASSFNSGGSGQPQHFGDGTRLSIL.

The genes are TRBV19 and TRBJ1-2; 7 bases agree with TRBD1. The CDR3 runs 15 residues. Per the germline V gene, CDR1 is LNHDA and CDR2 is SQIVND (reference sequence). Unmatched junction bases numbered 10, after V lost 5 bases and J lost 4 bases. CDR3: CASSSGQTTGYGYTF. CDR3 sequence (DNA): TGTGCCAGTAGTTCGGGACAGACGACTGGCTATGGCTACACCTTC.

The table lists this clone with a few counts. One junction end does not reproduce the germline sequence, and a read error may be involved. The chain carries TRBV7-7 and TRBJ2-1; D is undetermined. The CDR3 has 13 amino acids. Germline V lookup: CDR1 SSHAT, CDR2 FNYEAQ (reference sequence). CDR3 residues: CASSTGPFNEQFF. The DNA of the CDR3 is TGTGCTAGCAGCACCGGACCCTTCAATGAGCAGTTCTTC.

This rearrangement joins TRBV27 to TRBJ1-2, with 9 bases matching TRBD1. The CDR3 has 15 residues. Germline assignment: CDR1 MNHEY and CDR2 SMNVEV (reference sequence). V trimming: 2 bases; J trimming: 8 bases; junction bases outside the gene matches: 9. The CDR3 region is CASSLRIGTGRGYTF. As DNA, the CDR3 is TGTGCCAGCAGTTTAAGAATCGGGACAGGGAGAGGCTACACCTTC.

This chain uses TRBV11-3 with TRBJ2-1; 10 positions match TRBD2. V lost 5 bases and J lost 4; bases outside the gene matches: 8. The V gene's germline CDR1 is SGHNT and CDR2 YENEEA. The CDR3 loop spans 16 amino acids. CDR3 nucleotides: TGTGCCAGCAGCCCCCCCGGACTAGCGGCTTACAATGAGCAGTTCTTC. It encodes CASSPPGLAAYNEQFF.

V and J are TRBV30 and TRBJ1-1; no firm D call. The germline CDR1 and CDR2 sequences are GTSNPN and SVGIG (reference sequence). The CDR3 covers 13 residues. The V end was cut by 2 bases, the J end by 6 bases, with 13 bases between. The CDR3 spells CAWSTIEWAEAFF. In DNA, the CDR3 is TGTGCCTGGAGTACGATAGAGTGGGCTGAAGCTTTCTTT.

This chain connects TRBV29-1 to TRBJ1-1, with 8 nucleotides matching TRBD1. The CDR3 length is 13 residues. V dropped 0 bases and J dropped 9; count of bases not matched to a gene: 6. CDR1 and CDR2 (germline): SQVTM, ANQGSEA. CDR3 protein: CSVEDGTGFQAFF. The CDR3 bases are TGCAGCGTTGAAGACGGGACAGGCTTTCAAGCTTTCTTT.

Only a few counts were recorded for this clone. This chain uses TRBV30 with TRBJ1-5; D is uncertain. The CDR3 totals 14 residues. CDR1 GTSNPN and CDR2 SVGIG come from the germline V gene (reference sequence). V dropped 3 bases and J dropped 1 base, with 10 bases sitting between them. Written as DNA, the CDR3 is TGTGCCTGGAGCCCCCTAGCGAGCAATCAGCCCCAGCATTTT. Translated, it gives CAWSPLASNQPQHF.

This clone turned up a few times. The rearrangement uses TRBV7-2 and TRBJ1-3; D is uncertain. Germline V gene data show CDR1 as SGHTA and CDR2 as FQGNSA. This CDR3 spans 19 amino acids. Trimming left V 5 bases short and J 0 bases short, with 23 bases between. The CDR3 DNA follows: TGTGCCAGCAGCCTAATCGCAAAGACAAAGGGCCCCTCTGGAAACACCATATATTTT. This sequence encodes CASSLIAKTKGPSGNTIYF.

This clone was counted between two and nine times. The chain recombines TRBV5-1 with TRBJ1-5, with D unresolved. Germline CDR1 SGHRS, CDR2 YFSETQ. The V and J ends lost 4 bases and 2 bases respectively, with 10 bases between them. This CDR3 is 14 amino acids long. DNA of the CDR3: TGCGCCAGCAGCGCCTCGGGCGGCAATCAGCCCCAGCATTTT. This encodes CASSASGGNQPQHF.

V usage is TRBV29-1 and J usage is TRBJ1-2; maybe TRBD1 (6 bases). The CDR3 spans 14 residues. V was shortened by 1 base and J by 4 bases, with 13 bases between the two germline ends. Germline V gene data show CDR1 as SQVTM and CDR2 as ANQGSEA. CDR3 bases: TGCAGCGTTGAAGTAAACAGGGCAGGCTATGGCTACACCTTC. It encodes CSVEVNRAGYGYTF.

Regarding this clone: The junction departs from the called germline gene at one end, perhaps through a read error. The chain uses TRBV2 and TRBJ2-2; TRBD1 aligns across 9 bases. This CDR3 is 13 amino acids long. Germline assignment: CDR1 SNHLY and CDR2 FYNNEI. The CDR3 DNA reads TGTGCCAGCGGTGACAGGGGGACCGGGGAGCTGTTTTTT. This gives the protein CASGDRGTGELFF.

The genes are TRBV5-4 and TRBJ2-5, with 14 bases fitting TRBD2. The CDR3 covers 18 residues. Germline V gene data show CDR1 as SGHNT and CDR2 as YYREEE (reference sequence). The J segment lost 5 bases and the V segment lost 7 bases, leaving 16 bases of the junction unmatched. The CDR3 coding sequence is TGTGCCAGCGGCCTGGGGGGACTAGCGGGGGCCACCGGGGAGACCCAGTACTTC. Translating gives CASGLGGLAGATGETQYF.

The V and J genes are TRBV4-3 and TRBJ1-4; D might be TRBD1 (6 bases). The CDR3 has 16 amino acids. Germline V lookup: CDR1 LGHNA, CDR2 YSLEER. V was pared by 1 base and J by 5 bases, with 14 bases between. CDR3 sequence (DNA): TGCGCCAGCAGCCAAGGACAGGACCCGAGGAATGAAAAACTGTTTTTT. Translating it yields CASSQGQDPRNEKLFF.